The next 9 T cell receptor beta chains were all read from a single sample in a study of regulatory T cells in long-lasting Graves disease. The time point is: persistent/refractory GD, antithyroid drugs over 5 years with positive TRAb. Generation of the TCR library employed RNA extracted from PBMCs. According to the study, TCR beta libraries were built with iRepertoire HTBI primers and CDR3-region Arm-PCR. TCRdb ran MiXCR on the multiplex PCR reads and lists one entry per CDR3 protein. Here the sample spans more than 650,000 distinct CDR3 sequences, 25% to 35% being singletons. This specimen consisted of peripheral blood mononuclear cells (PBMCs), obtained when the disease was refractory, from a patient treated with antithyroid drugs. Source of these receptors: a female donor with Graves disease.

V usage is TRBV7-9 and J usage is TRBJ2-7; TRBD2 might be the D (5 bases). This CDR3 is 12 amino acids long. The germline CDR1 and CDR2 sequences are SEHNR and FQNEAQ (reference sequence). Trimming removed 5 bases at V and 4 bases at J, with 9 bases between. CDR3 nucleotides: TGTGCCAGCAGCAAGCGAGGGTACGAGCAGTACTTC. It yields the protein CASSKRGYEQYF.

Regarding this clonotype: This may come from a read error, since a much larger clone is one base off. The CDR3 reads CASSHGTDNSPLHF. CDR3 sequence (DNA): TGTGCCAGCAGCCACGGGACAGATAATTCACCCCTCCACTTT. V and J are TRBV7-3 and TRBJ1-6; TRBD1 aligns across 7 bases. The ends lost 5 bases at V and 5 bases at J; junction bases unmatched: 3. Germline-derived CDR1 and CDR2 are SGHTA and FQGTGA. This CDR3 contains 14 residues.

The rearrangement joins TRBV19 to TRBJ1-4; the D gene is possibly TRBD1 (6 bases). The V end lost 5 bases, the J end lost 0 bases, and 13 bases lay between the germline ends. The CDR3 consists of 16 residues. Germline V CDR1 and CDR2: LNHDA, SQIVND (reference sequence). The CDR3 region is CASSLGGLATNEKLFF. CDR3 DNA: TGTGCCAGTAGTCTCGGGGGGCTTGCAACTAATGAAAAACTGTTTTTT.

The chain links TRBV7-7 to TRBJ2-5, with 7 bases matching TRBD1. Germline V lookup: CDR1 SSHAT, CDR2 FNYEAQ (reference sequence). V lost 5 bases, J lost 2 bases, and 11 bases stayed unmatched. CDR3 length: 16 residues. CDR3 in amino acids: CASSGWAGGPQETQYF. The CDR3 region has the DNA TGTGCCAGCAGCGGGTGGGCAGGGGGACCGCAAGAGACCCAGTACTTC.

This clonotype was picked up a small number of times. The rearrangement links TRBV20-1 to TRBJ1-2; 8 bases are shared with TRBD1. The CDR3 covers 14 residues. CDR1 and CDR2 (germline): DFQATT, SNEGSKA (reference sequence). V shed 4 bases and J 6 bases; nucleotides not matched to a gene: 10. In DNA form, the CDR3 reads TGCAGTGCTATATCAGGGGGCGCGGCTAATGGCTACACCTTC. It specifies CSAISGGAANGYTF.

The rearrangement links TRBV5-1 to TRBJ1-2; D is uncertain. V gave up 5 bases and J gave up 8 bases, with 19 bases separating them. The CDR3 has 14 amino acids. The germline gives CDR1 SGHRS, CDR2 YFSETQ. The CDR3 nucleotides are TGCGCCAGCAGTCCCCCGAAGCCGGGCGACGGCTACACCTTC. Amino acids: CASSPPKPGDGYTF.

This clonotype was seen only a few times. The chain is built from TRBV12-5 and TRBJ2-7, with 7 positions matching TRBD1. After removal of 2 bases from V and 1 base from J, the junction contained 2 bases not matched to a gene. CDR3 length equals 14 residues. Germline V lookup: CDR1 LGHNT, CDR2 FRNRAP. The CDR3: CASGLNRGSYEQYF. The DNA for the CDR3 is TGTGCTAGTGGTTTGAACAGGGGATCCTACGAGCAGTACTTC.

The J gene is TRBJ1-1, the V gene TRBV20-1; the D is unclear. The CDR3 consists of 13 residues. In germline, CDR1 is DFQATT, CDR2 SNEGSKA (reference sequence). Between the trimmed V and J ends, which lost 7 bases and 1 base, there was a span of 13 bases. The CDR3 DNA reads TGCAGTGTCACGGGGAGAGGGAACACTGAAGCTTTCTTT. It is translated as CSVTGRGNTEAFF.

The chain combines TRBV7-2 with TRBJ1-4; 12 nucleotides line up with TRBD1. V dropped 1 base and J dropped 0; count of bases not matched to a gene: 6. The CDR3 extends over 19 amino acids. Per germline, CDR1 SGHTA and CDR2 FQGNSA. CDR3 loop: CASSLGDRGLGATNEKLFF. The CDR3 DNA follows: TGTGCCAGCAGCTTAGGGGACAGGGGGCTGGGTGCAACTAATGAAAAACTGTTTTTT.